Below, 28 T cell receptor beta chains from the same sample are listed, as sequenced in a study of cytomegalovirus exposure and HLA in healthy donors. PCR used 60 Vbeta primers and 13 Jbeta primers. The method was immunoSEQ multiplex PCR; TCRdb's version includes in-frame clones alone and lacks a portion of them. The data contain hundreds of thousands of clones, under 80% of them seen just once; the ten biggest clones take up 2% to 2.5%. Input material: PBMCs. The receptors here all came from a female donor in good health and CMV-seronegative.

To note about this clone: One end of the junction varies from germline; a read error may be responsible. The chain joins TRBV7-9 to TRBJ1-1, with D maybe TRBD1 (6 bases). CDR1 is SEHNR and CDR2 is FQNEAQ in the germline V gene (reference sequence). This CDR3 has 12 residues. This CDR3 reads CSSSPQGGEAFF. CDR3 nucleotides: TGTTCCAGCAGCCCCCAAGGGGGTGAAGCTTTCTTT.

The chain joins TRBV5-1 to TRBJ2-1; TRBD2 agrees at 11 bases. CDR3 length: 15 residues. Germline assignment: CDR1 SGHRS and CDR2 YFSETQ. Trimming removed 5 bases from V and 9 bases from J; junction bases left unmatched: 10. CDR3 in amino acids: CASSSGREGWREQFF. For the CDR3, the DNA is TGCGCCAGCAGTAGCGGGAGGGAGGGATGGCGTGAGCAGTTCTTC.

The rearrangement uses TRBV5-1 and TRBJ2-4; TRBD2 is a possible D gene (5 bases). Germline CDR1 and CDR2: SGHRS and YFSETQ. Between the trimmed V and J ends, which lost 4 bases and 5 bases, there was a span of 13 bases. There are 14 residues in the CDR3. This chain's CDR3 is CASSGGESQNIQYF. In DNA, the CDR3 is TGCGCCAGCAGCGGAGGCGAATCCCAAAACATTCAGTACTTC.

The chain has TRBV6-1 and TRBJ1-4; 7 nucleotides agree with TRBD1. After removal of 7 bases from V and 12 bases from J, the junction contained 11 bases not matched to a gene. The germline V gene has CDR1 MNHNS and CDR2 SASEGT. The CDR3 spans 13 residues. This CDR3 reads CASTSTVTGELFF. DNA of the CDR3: TGTGCCAGCACTTCAACGGTAACAGGGGAACTGTTTTTT.

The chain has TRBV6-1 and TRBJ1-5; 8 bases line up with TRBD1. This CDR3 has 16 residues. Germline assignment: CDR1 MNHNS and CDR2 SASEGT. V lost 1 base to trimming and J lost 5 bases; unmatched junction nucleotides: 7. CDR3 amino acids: CASSEGAGGGYQPQHF. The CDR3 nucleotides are TGTGCCAGCAGTGAAGGGGCAGGGGGCGGTTATCAGCCCCAGCATTTT.

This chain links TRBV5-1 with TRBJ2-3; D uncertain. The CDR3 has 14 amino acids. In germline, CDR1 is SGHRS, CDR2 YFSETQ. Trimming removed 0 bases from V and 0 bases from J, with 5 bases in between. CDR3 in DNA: TGCGCCAGCAGCTTGGCGGTGAGCACAGATACGCAGTATTTT. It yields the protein CASSLAVSTDTQYF. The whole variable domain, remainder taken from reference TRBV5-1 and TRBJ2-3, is KAGVTQTPRYLIKTRGQQVTLSCSPISGHRSVSWYQQTPGQGLQFLFEYFSETQRNKGNFPGRFSGRQFSNSRSEMNVSTLELGDSALYLCASSLAVSTDTQYFGPGTRLTVL.

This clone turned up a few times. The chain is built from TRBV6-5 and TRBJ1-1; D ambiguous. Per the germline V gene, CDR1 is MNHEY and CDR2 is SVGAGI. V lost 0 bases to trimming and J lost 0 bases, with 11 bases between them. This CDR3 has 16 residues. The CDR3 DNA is TGTGCCAGCAGTTACTCGAGTACGGTAGTGAACACTGAAGCTTTCTTT. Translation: CASSYSSTVVNTEAFF.

CDR3 nucleotides: TGCGCCAGCAGCTTGCTAGGTGGTCAAGAGACCCAGTACTTC. Protein product: CASSLLGGQETQYF. The chain has TRBV5-1 and TRBJ2-5, with D uncertain. Germline CDR1 and CDR2: SGHRS and YFSETQ. The germline V and J ends were trimmed by 1 base and 2 bases, with 9 bases remaining between them. This CDR3 has 14 residues.

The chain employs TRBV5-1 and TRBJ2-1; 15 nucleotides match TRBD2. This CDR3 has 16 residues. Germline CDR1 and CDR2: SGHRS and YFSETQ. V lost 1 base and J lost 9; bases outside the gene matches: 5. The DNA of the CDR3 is TGCGCCAGCAGCTTGAATCCGGGACTAGCGGGAGGTGAGCAGTTCTTC. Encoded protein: CASSLNPGLAGGEQFF.

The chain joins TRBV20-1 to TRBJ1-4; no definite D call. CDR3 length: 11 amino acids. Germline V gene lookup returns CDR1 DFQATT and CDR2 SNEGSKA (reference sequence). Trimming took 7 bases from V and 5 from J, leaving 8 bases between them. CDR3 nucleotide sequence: TGCAGTGTCGCACTGAATGAAAAACTGTTTTTT. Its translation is CSVALNEKLFF.

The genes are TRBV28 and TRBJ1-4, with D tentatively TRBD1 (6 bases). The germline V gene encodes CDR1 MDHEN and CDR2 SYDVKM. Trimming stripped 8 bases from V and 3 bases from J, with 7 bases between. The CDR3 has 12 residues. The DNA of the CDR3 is TGTGCCAGCGGACAGTCTAATGAAAAACTGTTTTTT. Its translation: CASGQSNEKLFF.

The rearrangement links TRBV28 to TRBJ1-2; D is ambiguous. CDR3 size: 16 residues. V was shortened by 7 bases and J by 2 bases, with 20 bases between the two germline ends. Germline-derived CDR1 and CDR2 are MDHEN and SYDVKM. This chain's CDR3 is CASTSPTAHPNYGYTF. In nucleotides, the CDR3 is TGTGCCAGCACCTCCCCGACTGCGCATCCAAACTATGGCTACACCTTC.

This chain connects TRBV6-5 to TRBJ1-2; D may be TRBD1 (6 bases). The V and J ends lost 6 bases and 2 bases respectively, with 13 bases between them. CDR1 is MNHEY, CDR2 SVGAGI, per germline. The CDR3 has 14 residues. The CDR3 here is CASSDTGMNYGYTF. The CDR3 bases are TGTGCCAGCAGCGACACAGGGATGAACTATGGCTACACCTTC.

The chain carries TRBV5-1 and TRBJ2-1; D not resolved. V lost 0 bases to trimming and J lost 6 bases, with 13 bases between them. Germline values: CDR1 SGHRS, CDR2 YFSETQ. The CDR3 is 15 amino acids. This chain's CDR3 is CASSLGLGEGNEQFF. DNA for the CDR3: TGCGCCAGCAGCTTGGGGCTAGGAGAAGGCAATGAGCAGTTCTTC.

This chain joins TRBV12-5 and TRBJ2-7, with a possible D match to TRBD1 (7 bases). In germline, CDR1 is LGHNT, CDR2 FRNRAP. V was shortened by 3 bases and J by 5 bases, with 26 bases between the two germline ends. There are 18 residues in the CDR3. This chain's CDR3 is CASGLNRGWANRGDEQYF. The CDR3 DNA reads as TGTGCTAGTGGTTTAAATCGGGGGTGGGCCAACAGGGGTGACGAGCAGTACTTC.

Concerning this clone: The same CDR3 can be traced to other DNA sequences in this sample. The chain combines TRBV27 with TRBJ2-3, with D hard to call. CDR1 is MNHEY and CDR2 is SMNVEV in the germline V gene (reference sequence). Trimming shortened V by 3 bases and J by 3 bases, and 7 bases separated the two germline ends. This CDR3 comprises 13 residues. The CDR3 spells CASSLAVTDTQYF. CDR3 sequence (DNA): TGTGCCAGCAGTTTGGCGGTGACAGATACGCAGTATTTT.

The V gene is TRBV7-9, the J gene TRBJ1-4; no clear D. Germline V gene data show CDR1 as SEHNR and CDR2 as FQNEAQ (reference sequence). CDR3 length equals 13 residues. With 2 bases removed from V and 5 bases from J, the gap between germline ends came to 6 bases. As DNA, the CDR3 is TGTGCCAGCAGCTTAACATCGAATGAAAAACTGTTTTTT. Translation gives CASSLTSNEKLFF.

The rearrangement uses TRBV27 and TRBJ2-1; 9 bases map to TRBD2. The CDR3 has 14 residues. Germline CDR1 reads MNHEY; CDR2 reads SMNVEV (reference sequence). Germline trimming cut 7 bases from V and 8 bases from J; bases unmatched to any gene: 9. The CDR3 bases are TGTGCCAGCAATCACTTAGCGGGAGAACATGAGCAGTTCTTC. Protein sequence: CASNHLAGEHEQFF.

CDR3 nucleotide sequence: TGTGCCAGCAGCTTAGCGGGCAGGGTACTAGCTGATCCCGGGGAGCTGTTTTTT. The encoded protein is CASSLAGRVLADPGELFF. The V gene is TRBV7-8, the J gene TRBJ2-2, with D perhaps TRBD2 (6 bases). This CDR3 has 18 amino acids. Trimming removed 0 bases at V and 6 bases at J, with 20 bases between. The germline CDR1 and CDR2 sequences are SGHVS and FQNEAQ.

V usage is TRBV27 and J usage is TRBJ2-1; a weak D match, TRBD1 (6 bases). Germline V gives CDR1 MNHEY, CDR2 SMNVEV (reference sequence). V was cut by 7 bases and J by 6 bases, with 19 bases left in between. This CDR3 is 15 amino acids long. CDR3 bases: TGTGCCAGCAAGGAGGACAGAAGGAGTTCCAATGAGCAGTTCTTC. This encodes CASKEDRRSSNEQFF.

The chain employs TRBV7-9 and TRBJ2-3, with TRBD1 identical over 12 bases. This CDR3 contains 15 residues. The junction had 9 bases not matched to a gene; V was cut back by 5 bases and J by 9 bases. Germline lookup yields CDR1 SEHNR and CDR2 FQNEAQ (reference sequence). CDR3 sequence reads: CASSPGTGGAETQYF. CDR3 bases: TGTGCCAGCAGCCCCGGGACAGGGGGCGCGGAGACGCAGTATTTT.

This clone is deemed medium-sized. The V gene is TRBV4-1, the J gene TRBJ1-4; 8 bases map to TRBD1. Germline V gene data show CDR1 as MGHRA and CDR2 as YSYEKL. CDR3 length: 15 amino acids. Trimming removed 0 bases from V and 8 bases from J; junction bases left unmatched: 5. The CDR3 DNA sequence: TGCGCCAGCAGCCAAGATCCAGGGGGCTGGGAAAAACTGTTTTTT. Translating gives CASSQDPGGWEKLFF.

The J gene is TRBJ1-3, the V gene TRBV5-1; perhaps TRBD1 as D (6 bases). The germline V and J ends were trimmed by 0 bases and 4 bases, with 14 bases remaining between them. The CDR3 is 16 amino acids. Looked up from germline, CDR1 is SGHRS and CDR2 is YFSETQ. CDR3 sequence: CASSLGPRGDGNTIYF. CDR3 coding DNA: TGCGCCAGCAGCTTGGGTCCCAGGGGAGACGGAAACACCATATATTTT.

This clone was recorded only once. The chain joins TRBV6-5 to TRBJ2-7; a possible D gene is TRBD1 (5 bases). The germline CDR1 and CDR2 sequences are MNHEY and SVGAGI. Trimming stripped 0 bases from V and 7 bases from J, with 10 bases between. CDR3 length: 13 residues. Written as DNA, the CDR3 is TGTGCCAGCAGTTACTCGGGGCCTCGGGAGCAGTACTTC. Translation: CASSYSGPREQYF.

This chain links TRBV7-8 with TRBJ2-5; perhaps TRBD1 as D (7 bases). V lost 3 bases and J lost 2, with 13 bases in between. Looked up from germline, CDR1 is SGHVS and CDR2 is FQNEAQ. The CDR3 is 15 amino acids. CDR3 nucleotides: TGTGCCAGCAGCTTGGAGACAGGGACTCAAGAGACCCAGTACTTC. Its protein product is CASSLETGTQETQYF.

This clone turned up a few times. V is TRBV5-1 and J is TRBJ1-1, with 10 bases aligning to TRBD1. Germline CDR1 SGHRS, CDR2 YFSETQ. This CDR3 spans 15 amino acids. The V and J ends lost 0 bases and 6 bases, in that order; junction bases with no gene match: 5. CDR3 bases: TGCGCCAGCAGCTTGGTGGGTGGGACAGGGGCTGAAGCTTTCTTT. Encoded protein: CASSLVGGTGAEAFF.

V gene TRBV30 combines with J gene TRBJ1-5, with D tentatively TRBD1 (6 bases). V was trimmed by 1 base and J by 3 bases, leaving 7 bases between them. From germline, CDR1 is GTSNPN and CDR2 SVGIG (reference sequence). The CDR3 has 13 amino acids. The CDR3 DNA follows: TGTGCCTGGAGTGACAGGGTCAATCAGCCCCAGCATTTT. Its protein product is CAWSDRVNQPQHF.

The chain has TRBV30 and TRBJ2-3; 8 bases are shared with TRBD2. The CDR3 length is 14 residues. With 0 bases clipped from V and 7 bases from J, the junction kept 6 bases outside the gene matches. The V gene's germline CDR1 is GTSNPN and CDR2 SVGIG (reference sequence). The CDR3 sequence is CAWSVLAGYNTQYF. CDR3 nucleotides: TGTGCCTGGAGTGTGCTAGCGGGCTATAATACGCAGTATTTT.